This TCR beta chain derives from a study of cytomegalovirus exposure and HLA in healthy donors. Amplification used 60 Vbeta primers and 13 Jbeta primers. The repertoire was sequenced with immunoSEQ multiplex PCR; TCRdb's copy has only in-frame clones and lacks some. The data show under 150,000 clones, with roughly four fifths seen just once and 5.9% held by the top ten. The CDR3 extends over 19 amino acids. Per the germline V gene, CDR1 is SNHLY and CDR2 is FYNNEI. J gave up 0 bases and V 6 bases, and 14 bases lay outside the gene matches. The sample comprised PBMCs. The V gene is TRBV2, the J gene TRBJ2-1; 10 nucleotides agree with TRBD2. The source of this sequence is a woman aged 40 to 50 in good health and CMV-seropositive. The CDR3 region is CASRTQQGLAEVSYNEQFF. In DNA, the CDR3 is TGTGCCAGCAGGACCCAGCAAGGACTAGCGGAGGTCTCCTACAATGAGCAGTTCTTC.